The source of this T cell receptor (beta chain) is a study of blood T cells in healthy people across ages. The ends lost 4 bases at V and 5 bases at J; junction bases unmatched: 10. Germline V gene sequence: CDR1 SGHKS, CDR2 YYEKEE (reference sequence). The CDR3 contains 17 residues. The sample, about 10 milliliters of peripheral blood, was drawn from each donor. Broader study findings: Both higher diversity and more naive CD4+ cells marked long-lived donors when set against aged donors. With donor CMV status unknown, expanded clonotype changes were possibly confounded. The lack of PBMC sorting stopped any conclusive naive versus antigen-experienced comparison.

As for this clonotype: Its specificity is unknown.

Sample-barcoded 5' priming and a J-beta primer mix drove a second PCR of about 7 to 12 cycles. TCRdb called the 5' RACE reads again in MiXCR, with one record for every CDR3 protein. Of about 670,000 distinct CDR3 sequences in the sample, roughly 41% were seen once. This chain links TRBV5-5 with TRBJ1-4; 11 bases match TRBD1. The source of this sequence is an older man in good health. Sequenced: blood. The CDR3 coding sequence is TGTGCCAGCAGCACCCGGACAGGGGGCGAGGGGAATGAAAAACTGTTTTTT. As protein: CASSTRTGGEGNEKLFF.